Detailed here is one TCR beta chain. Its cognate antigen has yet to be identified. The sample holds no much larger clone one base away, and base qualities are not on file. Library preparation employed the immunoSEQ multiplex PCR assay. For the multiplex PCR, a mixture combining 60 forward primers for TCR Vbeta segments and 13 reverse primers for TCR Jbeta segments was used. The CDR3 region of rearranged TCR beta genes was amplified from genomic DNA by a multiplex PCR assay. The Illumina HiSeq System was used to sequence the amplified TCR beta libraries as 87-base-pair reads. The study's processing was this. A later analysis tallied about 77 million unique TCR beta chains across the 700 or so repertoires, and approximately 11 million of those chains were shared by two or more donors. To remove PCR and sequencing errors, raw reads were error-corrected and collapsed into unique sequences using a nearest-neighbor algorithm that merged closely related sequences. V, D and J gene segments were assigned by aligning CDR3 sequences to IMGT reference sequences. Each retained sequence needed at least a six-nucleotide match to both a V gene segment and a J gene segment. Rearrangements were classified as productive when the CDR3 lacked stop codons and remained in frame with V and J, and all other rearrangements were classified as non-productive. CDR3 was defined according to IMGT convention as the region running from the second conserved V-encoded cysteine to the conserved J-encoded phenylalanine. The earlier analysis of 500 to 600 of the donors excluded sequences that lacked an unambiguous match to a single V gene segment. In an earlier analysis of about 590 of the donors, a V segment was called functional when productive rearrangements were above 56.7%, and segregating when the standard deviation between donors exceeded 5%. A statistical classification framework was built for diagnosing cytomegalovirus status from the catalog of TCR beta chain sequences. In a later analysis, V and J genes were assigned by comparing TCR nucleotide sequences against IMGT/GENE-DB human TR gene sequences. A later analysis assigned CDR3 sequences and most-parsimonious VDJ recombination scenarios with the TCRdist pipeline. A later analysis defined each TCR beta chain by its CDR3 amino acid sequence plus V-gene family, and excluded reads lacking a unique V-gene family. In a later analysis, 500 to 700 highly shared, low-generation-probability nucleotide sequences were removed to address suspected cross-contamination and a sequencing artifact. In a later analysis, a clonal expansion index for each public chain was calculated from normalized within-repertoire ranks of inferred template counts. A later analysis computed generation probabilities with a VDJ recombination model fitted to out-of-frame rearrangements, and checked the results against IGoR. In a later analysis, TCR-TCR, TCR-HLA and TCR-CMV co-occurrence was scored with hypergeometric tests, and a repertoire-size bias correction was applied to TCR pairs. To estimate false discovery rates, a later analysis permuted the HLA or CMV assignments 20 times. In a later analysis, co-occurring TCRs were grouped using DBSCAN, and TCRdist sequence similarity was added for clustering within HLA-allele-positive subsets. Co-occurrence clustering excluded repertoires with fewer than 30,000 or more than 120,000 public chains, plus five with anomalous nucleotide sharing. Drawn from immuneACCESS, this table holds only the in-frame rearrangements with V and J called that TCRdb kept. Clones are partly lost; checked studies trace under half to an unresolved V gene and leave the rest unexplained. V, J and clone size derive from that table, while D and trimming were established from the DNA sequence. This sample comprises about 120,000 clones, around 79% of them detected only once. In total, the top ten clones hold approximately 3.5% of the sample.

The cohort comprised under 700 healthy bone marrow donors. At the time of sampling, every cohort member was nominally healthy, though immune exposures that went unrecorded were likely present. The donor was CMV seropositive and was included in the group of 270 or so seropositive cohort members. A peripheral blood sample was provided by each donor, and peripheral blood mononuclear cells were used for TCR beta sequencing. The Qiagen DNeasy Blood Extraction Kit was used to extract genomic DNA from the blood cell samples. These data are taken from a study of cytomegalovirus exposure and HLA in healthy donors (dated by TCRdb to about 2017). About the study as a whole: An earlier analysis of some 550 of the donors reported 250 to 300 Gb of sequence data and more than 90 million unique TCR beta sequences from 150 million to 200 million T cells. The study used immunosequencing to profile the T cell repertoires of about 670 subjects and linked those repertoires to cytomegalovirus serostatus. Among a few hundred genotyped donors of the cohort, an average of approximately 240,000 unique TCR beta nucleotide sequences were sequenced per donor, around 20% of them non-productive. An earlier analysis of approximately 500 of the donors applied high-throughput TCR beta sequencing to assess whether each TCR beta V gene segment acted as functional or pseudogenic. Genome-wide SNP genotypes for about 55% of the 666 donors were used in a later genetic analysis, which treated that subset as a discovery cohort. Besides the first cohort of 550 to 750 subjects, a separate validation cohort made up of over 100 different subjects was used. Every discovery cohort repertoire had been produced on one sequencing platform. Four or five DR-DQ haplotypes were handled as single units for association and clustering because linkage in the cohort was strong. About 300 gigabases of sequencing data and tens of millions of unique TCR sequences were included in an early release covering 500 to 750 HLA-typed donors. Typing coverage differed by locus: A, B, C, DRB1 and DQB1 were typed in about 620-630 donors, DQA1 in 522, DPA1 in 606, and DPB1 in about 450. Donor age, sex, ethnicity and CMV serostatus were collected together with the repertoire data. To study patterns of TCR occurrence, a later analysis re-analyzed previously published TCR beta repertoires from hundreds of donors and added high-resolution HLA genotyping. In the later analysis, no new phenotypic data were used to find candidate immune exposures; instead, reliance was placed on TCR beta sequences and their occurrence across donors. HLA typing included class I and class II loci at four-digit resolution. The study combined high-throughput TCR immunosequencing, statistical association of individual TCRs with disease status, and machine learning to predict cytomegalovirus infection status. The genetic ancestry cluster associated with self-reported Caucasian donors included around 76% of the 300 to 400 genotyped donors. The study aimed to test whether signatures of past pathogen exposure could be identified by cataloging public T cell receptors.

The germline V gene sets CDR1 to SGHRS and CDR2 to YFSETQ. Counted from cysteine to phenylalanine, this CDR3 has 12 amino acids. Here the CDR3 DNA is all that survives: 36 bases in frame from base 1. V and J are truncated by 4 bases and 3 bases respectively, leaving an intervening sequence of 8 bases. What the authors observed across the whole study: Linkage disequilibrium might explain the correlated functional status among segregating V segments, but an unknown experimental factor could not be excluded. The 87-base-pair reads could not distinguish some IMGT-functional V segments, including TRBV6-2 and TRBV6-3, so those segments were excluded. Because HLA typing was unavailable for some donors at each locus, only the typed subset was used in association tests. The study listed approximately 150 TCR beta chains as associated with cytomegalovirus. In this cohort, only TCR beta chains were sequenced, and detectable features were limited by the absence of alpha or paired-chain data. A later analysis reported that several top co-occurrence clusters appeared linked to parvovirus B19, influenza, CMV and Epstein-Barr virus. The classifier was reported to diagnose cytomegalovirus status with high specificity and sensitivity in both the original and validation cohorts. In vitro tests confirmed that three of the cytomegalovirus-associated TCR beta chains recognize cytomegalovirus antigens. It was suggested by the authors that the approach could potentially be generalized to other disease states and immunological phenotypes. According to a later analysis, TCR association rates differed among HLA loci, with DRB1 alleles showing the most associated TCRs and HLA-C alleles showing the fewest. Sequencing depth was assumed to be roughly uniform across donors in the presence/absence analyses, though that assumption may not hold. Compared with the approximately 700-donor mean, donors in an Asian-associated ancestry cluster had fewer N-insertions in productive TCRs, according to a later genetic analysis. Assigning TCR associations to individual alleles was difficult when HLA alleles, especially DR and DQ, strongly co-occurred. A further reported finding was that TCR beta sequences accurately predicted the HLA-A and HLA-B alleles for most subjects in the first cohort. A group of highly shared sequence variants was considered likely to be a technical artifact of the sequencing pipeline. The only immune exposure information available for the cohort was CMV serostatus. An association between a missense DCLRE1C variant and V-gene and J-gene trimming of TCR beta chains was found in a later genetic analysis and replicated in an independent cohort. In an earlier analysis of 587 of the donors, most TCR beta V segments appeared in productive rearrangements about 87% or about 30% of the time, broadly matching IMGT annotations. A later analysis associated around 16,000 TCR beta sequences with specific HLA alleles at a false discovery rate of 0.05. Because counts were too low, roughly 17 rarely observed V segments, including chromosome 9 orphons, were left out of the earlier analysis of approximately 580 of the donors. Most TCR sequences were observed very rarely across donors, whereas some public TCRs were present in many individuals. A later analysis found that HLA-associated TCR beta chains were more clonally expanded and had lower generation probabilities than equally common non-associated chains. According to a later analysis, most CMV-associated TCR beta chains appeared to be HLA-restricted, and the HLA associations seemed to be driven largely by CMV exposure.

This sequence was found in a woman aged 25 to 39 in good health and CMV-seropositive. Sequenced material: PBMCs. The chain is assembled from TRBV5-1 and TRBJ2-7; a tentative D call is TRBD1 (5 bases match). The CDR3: CASSLGHYEQYF. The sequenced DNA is TGCGCCAGCAGCCTCGGACACTACGAGCAGTACTTC.